This is a list of T cell receptor beta chains from one sample in a study of blood T cell repertoires in COVID-19. The table came from immunoSEQ multiplex PCR; TCRdb's copy has only in-frame clones and leaves some out. Of about 27,000 clones listed, about 85% are singletons. Sample: peripheral blood. Source of these receptors: a man between 65 and 80 years old with acute or convalescent COVID-19. Both conserved end residues are part of each CDR3.

V: TRBV6-5; CDR3: CASSRSGQGSGYTF
V: TRBV10-2; CDR3: CASTERGDNEQFF
V: TRBV6-6; CDR3: CASSYSGGTEAFF
V: TRBV28; CDR3: CASSLWTHNTEAFF
V: TRBV10-3; CDR3: CAVYSGSRDEQYF
V: TRBV13; CDR3: CASSFRLAGYNEQFF